Given below is one TCR beta chain in context. Germline V gene sequence: CDR1 PRHDT, CDR2 FYEKMQ (reference sequence). V was clipped by 2 bases and J by 2 bases, with 15 bases between them. The CDR3 spans 16 residues. These data originate in a study of T cells after yellow fever vaccination. TCRdb reanalysed the 5' RACE reads using MiXCR and keeps one entry per CDR3 protein. The sample lists a few hundred thousand distinct CDR3 sequences, roughly 17% occurring once. Sequences were derived from PBMCs, sampled less than 6 days after the first yellow fever vaccination. V usage is TRBV13 and J usage is TRBJ1-1; D is unclear. This clonotype was sampled from a man aged 18 to 29 who received the YFV17D yellow fever vaccine. CDR3 region: CASSLRAGQINTEAFF. CDR3 DNA sequence: TGTGCCAGCAGCTTAAGGGCGGGTCAGATCAACACTGAAGCTTTCTTT.